The entry that follows covers one T cell receptor beta chain sequence. This sample is drawn from a study of control samples from healthy donors and cancer patients. V lost 2 bases and J lost 0, with 8 bases in between. From germline, CDR1 is SEHNR and CDR2 FQNEAQ (reference sequence). The CDR3 spans 15 residues. Repertoires were generated with immunoSEQ multiplex PCR, while TCRdb's copy carries only in-frame clones and drops some. The table includes 150,000 or so clones, 80% to 95% detected once. The rearrangement links TRBV7-9 to TRBJ1-3, with D hard to call. The clonotype originates from a man aged 40-49 years in good health. Sequencing used blood. In DNA form, the CDR3 reads TGTGCCAGCAGCTTACTGAGCATCTCTGGAAACACCATATATTTT. Residues: CASSLLSISGNTIYF.